This TCR beta chain originates from a study of cytomegalovirus exposure and HLA in healthy donors. Findings of the study overall: A later analysis found most CMV-associated TCR beta chains apparently HLA-restricted.

From germline, CDR1 is WNHNN and CDR2 SYGVQD (reference sequence). The germline V and J ends were trimmed by 10 bases and 0 bases, with 18 bases remaining between them. The CDR3 length is 16 residues. With respect to this clone: Its antigen remains unknown.

The PCR had 60 Vbeta and 13 Jbeta primers. Original handling: Some 11 million of the 80 million or so unique TCR beta chains counted in a later analysis were shared. Libraries were prepared by immunoSEQ multiplex PCR; TCRdb keeps only in-frame clonotypes and omits some of them. That table is the source of V, J and clone size, and D and trimming were worked out from the DNA. Of about 94,000 clones listed, around 66% are singletons. Sequenced material: PBMCs. The receptor was derived from a man aged 25-45 years in good health and CMV-seronegative. V and J are TRBV10-1 and TRBJ2-2, with D possibly being TRBD2 (5 bases). In DNA, the CDR3 is TGCGCCACCTCTCCGGGCGGGTCGACGAACACCGGGGAGCTGTTTTTT. It is translated as CATSPGGSTNTGELFF.